These T cell receptor beta chains were read from a single sample in a study of neurological immune-mediated disorders. TCRdb re-analysed the 5' RACE reads in MiXCR, keeping a single row per CDR3 protein. The profile shows approximately 50,000 distinct CDR3 sequences, over 5.5% of them singletons. Sequencing was done on a sample of CD4+ T cells from blood. These TCRs come from a woman aged 18-30 years with multiple sclerosis. The CDR3 runs from the conserved cysteine through the conserved F or W. A D gene is named only where the DNA matches it firmly. Some rows have no size entry. The others give once, few or many, or a class for an expanded clone.

>TRBJ1-1|14|many|TRBD1|TRBV10-3
CAISVGQLNTEAFF
TGTGCCATCAGTGTGGGACAGCTTAACACTGAAGCTTTCTTT
>TRBJ2-1|15|many|-|TRBV12-3/TRBV12-4
CASSLTGRRIYEQFF
TGTGCCAGCAGTTTAACGGGACGGCGAATTTATGAGCAGTTCTTC
>TRBJ2-7|16|many|TRBD2|TRBV2
CASSPRASGGPGAQYF
TGTGCCAGCAGTCCACGGGCCAGCGGGGGCCCCGGGGCGCAGTACTTC
>TRBJ1-1|15|many|TRBD1|TRBV20-1
CSASKAGTGNTEAFF
TGCAGTGCTAGCAAGGCCGGGACAGGGAACACTGAAGCTTTCTTT
>TRBJ2-5|15|many|TRBD2|TRBV25-1
CASSEGGGGQETQYF
TGTGCCAGCAGTGAAGGCGGCGGGGGACAAGAGACCCAGTACTTC
>TRBJ1-1|14|many|-|TRBV7-8
CASTWTGTGTEAFF
TGTGCCAGCACCTGGACCGGGACGGGTACTGAAGCTTTCTTT
>TRBJ2-1|11|many|-|TRBV28
CASSWYNEQFF
TGTGCCAGCAGCTGGTACAATGAGCAGTTCTTC
>TRBJ1-5|14|many|-|TRBV3-1
CASSQAESNQPQHF
TGTGCCAGCAGCCAAGCTGAAAGCAATCAGCCCCAGCATTTT
>TRBJ2-3|13|many|-|TRBV10-3
CAISYPGTDTQYF
TGTGCCATCAGTTACCCGGGCACAGATACGCAGTATTTT
>TRBJ2-1|15|-|-|TRBV30
CARRISSKQGNEQFF
TGTGCCCGGAGAATCAGTTCAAAACAAGGCAATGAGCAGTTCTTC
>TRBJ1-2|12|many|-|TRBV12-3/TRBV12-4
CASSLHSYGYTF
TGTGCCAGCAGTTTGCATTCATATGGCTACACCTTC
>TRBJ1-1|12|-|-|TRBV9
CASSVAGSEAFF
TGTGCCAGCAGCGTCGCAGGTTCTGAAGCTTTCTTT
>TRBJ2-1|19|many|-|TRBV28
CATSRAPRSAGLYGNEQFF
TGTGCCACAAGCAGGGCTCCCAGGTCAGCTGGATTATATGGCAATGAGCAGTTCTTC
>TRBJ2-4|15|many|-|TRBV6-5
CASTSPRGSLNIQYF
TGTGCCAGCACCTCTCCACGAGGCAGTTTAAACATTCAGTACTTC
>TRBJ2-2|15|many|TRBD1|TRBV5-1
CASSLGQGATGELFF
TGCGCCAGCAGCTTGGGACAGGGGGCAACCGGGGAGCTGTTTTTT
>TRBJ2-2|15|many|-|TRBV5-1
CASSLFTSLTGELFF
TGCGCCAGCAGCTTGTTCACTAGTCTCACCGGGGAGCTGTTTTTT
>TRBJ2-3|22|-|-|TRBV7-9
CASSFYICSARGLAGGTDTQYF
-
>TRBJ2-1|16|many|TRBD2|TRBV14
CASSPTSGSFWNEQFF
TGTGCCAGCAGCCCTACTAGCGGGAGTTTTTGGAATGAGCAGTTCTTC
>TRBJ2-7|14|many|-|TRBV6-1
CASSVRQGGYEQYF
TGTGCCAGCAGTGTTCGTCAGGGAGGCTACGAGCAGTACTTC
>TRBJ1-2|12|few|-|TRBV20-1
CSAMSENYGYTF
TGCAGTGCTATGTCGGAGAACTATGGCTACACCTTC
>TRBJ1-6|14|many|-|TRBV5-6
CASSSRGSNSPLHF
TGTGCCAGCAGCTCAAGGGGGTCAAATTCACCCCTCCACTTT
>TRBJ2-2|14|many|-|TRBV12-3/TRBV12-4
CASNRGGAAGELFF
TGTGCCAGCAACCGGGGCGGGGCTGCCGGGGAGCTGTTTTTT
>TRBJ1-4|15|many|-|TRBV4-1
CASSRPGGGLEKLFF
TGCGCCAGCAGCCGGCCCGGGGGCGGTCTTGAAAAACTGTTTTTT
>TRBJ1-2|16|-|-|TRBV7-9
CASSSYIGRVDYGYTF
TGTGCCAGCAGCTCCTACATCGGCAGGGTAGACTATGGCTACACCTTC
>TRBJ1-2|16|many|TRBD1|TRBV27
CASSLLKGARWLRYTF
TGTGCCAGCAGTTTATTAAAGGGGGCGCGGTGGTTACGGTACACCTTC
>TRBJ1-5|15|many|TRBD1|TRBV7-8
CASSQGTASNQPQHF
TGTGCCAGCAGCCAAGGGACAGCTAGCAATCAGCCCCAGCATTTT
>TRBJ2-1|17|-|-|TRBV29-1
CSVAPTSEGISDNEQFF
TGCAGCGTTGCTCCCACATCCGAGGGGATATCTGACAATGAGCAGTTCTTC